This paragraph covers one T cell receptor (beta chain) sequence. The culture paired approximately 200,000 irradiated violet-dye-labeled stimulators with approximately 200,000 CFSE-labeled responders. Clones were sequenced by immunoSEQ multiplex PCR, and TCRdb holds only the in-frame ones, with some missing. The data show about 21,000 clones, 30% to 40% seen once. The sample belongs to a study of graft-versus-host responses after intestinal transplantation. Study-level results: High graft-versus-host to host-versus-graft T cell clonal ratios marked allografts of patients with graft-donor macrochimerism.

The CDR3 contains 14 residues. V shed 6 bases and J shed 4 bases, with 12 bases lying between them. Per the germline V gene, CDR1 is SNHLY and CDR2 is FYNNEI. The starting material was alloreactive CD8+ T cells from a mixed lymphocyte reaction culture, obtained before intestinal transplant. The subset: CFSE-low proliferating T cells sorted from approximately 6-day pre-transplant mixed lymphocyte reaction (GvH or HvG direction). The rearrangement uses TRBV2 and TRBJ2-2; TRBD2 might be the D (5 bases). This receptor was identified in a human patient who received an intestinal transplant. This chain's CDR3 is CASRGSDGTGELFF. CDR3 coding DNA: TGTGCCAGCAGGGGGAGTGACGGCACCGGGGAGCTGTTTTTT. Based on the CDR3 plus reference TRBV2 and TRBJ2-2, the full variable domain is EPEVTQTPSHQVTQMGQEVILRCVPISNHLYFYWYRQILGQKVEFLVSFYNNEISEKSEIFDDQFSVERPDGSNFTLKIRSTKLEDSAMYFCASRGSDGTGELFFGEGSRLTVL.